This TCR beta chain stems from a study of cytomegalovirus exposure and HLA in healthy donors. Regarding this clone: Its target is unknown.

PCR used 60 Vbeta primers and 13 Jbeta primers. Original analysis: As a later analysis found, there were tens of millions of unique TCR beta chains, of which roughly 11 million were shared. This table comes from immunoSEQ multiplex PCR, and its TCRdb copy is limited to in-frame clones, with some not included. That table is the source of V, J and clone size, and D and trimming were worked out from the DNA. Altogether 180,000 or so clones are present, more than 60% being singletons, with the ten largest covering 3.1%. V dropped 0 bases and J dropped 1 base, with 12 bases sitting between them. Germline V lookup: CDR1 GTSNPN, CDR2 SVGIG (reference sequence). This CDR3 contains 15 residues. Whole-study findings and limits: One variant, a missense change in DCLRE1C, was linked in a later analysis to TCR beta V- and J-gene trimming. There was a cluster of highly shared sequence variants that was likely a sequencing artifact.

This TCR came from a female donor in good health and CMV-seronegative. The sequencing sample was made of PBMCs. This rearrangement joins TRBV30 to TRBJ2-5; D possibly corresponds to TRBD2 (6 bases). CDR3 in DNA: TGTGCCTGGAGTGTACTGGCGGGACGCCAAGAGACCCAGTACTTC. It translates to CAWSVLAGRQETQYF.